The next 6 T cell receptor beta chains were all read from a single sample in a study of T cells in Graves' hyperthyroidism and ophthalmopathy. Regions amplified from RNA transcripts were the TCR beta CDR3 regions. HTBI primers were employed in a first-round RT-PCR of the TCR CDR3. TCRdb analysed the multiplex PCR reads with MiXCR anew, one entry per CDR3 protein. In the table there are 90,000 to 120,000 distinct CDR3 sequences, about 16% of which are singletons. Sequenced sample: blood. These receptors originate from a woman aged 45-65 years with Graves' hyperthyroidism.

Ten or more counts support this clonotype. The chain combines TRBV7-9 with TRBJ2-6; D gene unclear. CDR1 is SEHNR and CDR2 is FQNEAQ in the germline V gene (reference sequence). The V end was cut by 3 bases, the J end by 4 bases, with 7 bases between. The CDR3 contains 14 residues. DNA of the CDR3: TGTGCCAGCAGCTTTTATGCGGGGGCCAACGTCCTGACTTTC. This codes for CASSFYAGANVLTF. Drawing the rest from reference TRBV7-9 and TRBJ2-6, the complete variable domain is DTGVSQNPRHKITKRGQNVTFRCDPISEHNRLYWYRQTLGQGPEFLTYFQNEAQLEKSRLLSDRFSAERPKGSFSTLEIQRTEQGDSAMYLCASSFYAGANVLTFGAGSRLTVL.

This clonotype was seen repeatedly, ten times or more. For the CDR3, the DNA is TGTGCCAGCAGTGAAACCGGCGAGCAGTACGTC. Its protein is CASSETGEQYV. The rearrangement uses TRBV2 and TRBJ2-7; D remains unclear. This CDR3 is built from 11 residues. Germline V gene sequence: CDR1 SNHLY, CDR2 FYNNEI. V was pared by 2 bases and J by 6 bases, with 5 bases between.

J is TRBJ2-7 and V is TRBV20-1; 7 nucleotides match TRBD2. The ends lost 5 bases at V and 4 bases at J; junction bases unmatched: 11. This CDR3 comprises 14 residues. Germline V gene sequence: CDR1 DFQATT, CDR2 SNEGSKA (reference sequence). The CDR3 spells CSASVGGIKYEQYF. The CDR3 DNA sequence: TGCAGTGCTTCTGTCGGGGGGATCAAGTACGAGCAGTACTTC.

The CDR3 nucleotides read TGTGCCAGCAGCCAAGACCCCAGGGTACCCGAAGCTTTCTTT. This gives the protein CASSQDPRVPEAFF. The chain combines TRBV4-2 with TRBJ1-1, with D possibly TRBD1 on 5 matching bases. Looked up from germline, CDR1 is LGHNA and CDR2 is YNFKEQ. There are 14 residues in the CDR3. Trimming shortened V by 0 bases and J by 8 bases, and 13 bases separated the two germline ends.

This clonotype was observed at least ten times. This chain connects TRBV20-1 to TRBJ2-1; D not certain. This CDR3 comprises 14 residues. The V gene's germline CDR1 is DFQATT and CDR2 SNEGSKA (reference sequence). V was pared by 3 bases and J by 9 bases, with 18 bases between. The CDR3 reads CSASAVAEEFEQFF. CDR3 sequence (DNA): TGCAGTGCTAGCGCAGTGGCCGAAGAGTTTGAGCAGTTCTTC.

In its sample, this clonotype was seen many times. V gene TRBV29-1 combines with J gene TRBJ1-3; D is ambiguous. Trimming took 7 bases from V and 0 from J, leaving 16 bases between them. The CDR3 is 15 amino acids. CDR1 and CDR2 from the germline V gene are SQVTM and ANQGSEA. The CDR3 nucleotides read TGCAGCGCCGGAAACTCCTTCAACTCTGGAAACACCATATATTTT. This codes for CSAGNSFNSGNTIYF.